Presented here are 30 T cell receptor beta chains from one specimen sequenced in a study of T-cell memory formation after mild COVID-19. MiXCR, run by TCRdb on the 5' RACE reads, gives a single entry per CDR3 protein. The sample records about 400,000 distinct CDR3 sequences, roughly a quarter being singletons. The sequencing input was PBMCs or a T cell subset sorted from them (not recorded which). The origin of the receptors is an adult woman who had mild COVID-19 (a few samples of this study predate the infection). Cell type and time point are not known.

V usage is TRBV5-5 and J usage is TRBJ2-1; 10 nucleotides agree with TRBD2. CDR3 size: 15 residues. Trimming cost V 4 bases and J 1 base; bases outside gene matches: 2. CDR1 and CDR2 from the germline V gene are SGHKS and YYEKEE (reference sequence). The CDR3 loop reads CASSLAGESYNEQFF. Here the CDR3 DNA reads TGTGCCAGCAGCCTAGCGGGAGAGTCCTACAATGAGCAGTTCTTC.

The chain combines TRBV30 with TRBJ2-3; possible D gene TRBD2, 6 bases. From germline, CDR1 is GTSNPN and CDR2 SVGIG (reference sequence). V dropped 7 bases and J dropped 1 base, with 15 bases sitting between them. CDR3 length equals 14 residues. The CDR3 protein is CASLGGTRTDTQYF. CDR3 bases: TGTGCCTCCCTGGGGGGAACTCGCACAGATACGCAGTATTTT. The entire variable domain, with the rest obtained from reference TRBV30 and TRBJ2-3, is as follows: SQTIHQWPATLVQPVGSPLSLECTVEGTSNPNLYWYRQAAGRGLQLLFYSVGIGQISSEVPQNLSASRPQDRQFILSSKKLLLSDSGFYLCASLGGTRTDTQYFGPGTRLTVL.

This clonotype was observed a handful of times. The chain couples TRBV12-3 or TRBV12-4 to TRBJ1-2, with D hard to call. CDR3 size: 15 residues. Deletions cut 3 bases from V and 1 base from J, with 12 bases between. CDR3 nucleotide sequence: TGTGCCAGCAGTTTTCAGGCAGGAGTTAACTATGGCTACACCTTC. Amino acids: CASSFQAGVNYGYTF.

The chain couples TRBV7-2 to TRBJ2-7; TRBD2 aligns across 12 bases. The CDR3 extends over 16 amino acids. Germline assignment: CDR1 SGHTA and CDR2 FQGNSA. Trimming cost V 5 bases and J 4 bases; bases outside gene matches: 9. In DNA, the CDR3 is TGTGCCAGCAGCACCAGGACTAGCGGGGCCGTTTACGAGCAGTACTTC. Its protein is CASSTRTSGAVYEQYF.

The CDR3 region is CSGTGGSETNYGYTF. CDR3 nucleotides: TGCAGCGGGACAGGGGGATCCGAAACCAACTATGGCTACACCTTC. This sequence joins TRBV29-1 and TRBJ1-2, with 10 bases fitting TRBD1. The CDR3 has 15 amino acids. Germline trimming cut 7 bases from V and 2 bases from J; bases unmatched to any gene: 10. In germline, CDR1 is SQVTM, CDR2 ANQGSEA.

CDR3 in amino acids: CASSVSPQETQYF. The DNA of the CDR3 is TGTGCCAGCAGCGTAAGTCCCCAAGAGACCCAGTACTTC. The chain has TRBV9 and TRBJ2-5; no clear D. The CDR3 spans 13 residues. Germline CDR1 is SGDLS and CDR2 is YYNGEE. The germline V and J ends were trimmed by 1 base and 1 base, with 5 bases remaining between them.

To note about this clonotype: This could be a read error, since a much larger clone is one nucleotide away. J is TRBJ2-7 and V is TRBV14, with 10 bases fitting TRBD2. In germline, CDR1 is SGHDN, CDR2 FVKESK. The CDR3 contains 16 residues. V lost 4 bases, J lost 5 bases, and 11 bases stayed unmatched. Here the CDR3 reads CASSPLAGARHHEQYF. The CDR3 DNA follows: TGTGCCAGCAGCCCCCTAGCGGGAGCGCGTCACCACGAGCAGTACTTC.

This clonotype was recorded a few times. This chain joins TRBV9 and TRBJ2-1; the D call may be TRBD1 or TRBD2 (7 bases each). This CDR3 spans 15 amino acids. The V gene's germline CDR1 is SGDLS and CDR2 YYNGEE. V gave up 0 bases and J gave up 8 bases, with 15 bases separating them. The CDR3 reads CASSVVGEGADEQFF. CDR3 nucleotides: TGTGCCAGCAGCGTAGTAGGGGAGGGGGCAGATGAGCAGTTCTTC.

The chain employs TRBV7-3 and TRBJ2-1; D is tentatively TRBD1 or TRBD2 (5 bases each). Germline V gene data show CDR1 as SGHTA and CDR2 as FQGTGA. V lost 0 bases to trimming and J lost 10 bases, with 10 bases between them. This CDR3 is 13 amino acids long. The CDR3 sequence: CASSLTRRGEQFF. The CDR3 nucleotides are TGTGCCAGCAGCTTAACGCGTCGGGGCGAGCAGTTCTTC.

This clonotype was observed once. This sequence joins TRBV27 and TRBJ1-5, with D perhaps TRBD1 (5 bases). The CDR3 length is 14 residues. The germline CDR1 and CDR2 sequences are MNHEY and SMNVEV (reference sequence). V shed 5 bases and J shed 2 bases, with 10 bases lying between them. The CDR3 DNA sequence: TGTGCCAGCAGTCAGGGATATGGCAATCAGCCCCAGCATTTT. Translating it yields CASSQGYGNQPQHF.

This clonotype was detected only a few times. The J gene is TRBJ1-1, the V gene TRBV12-3 or TRBV12-4; D gene ambiguous. The CDR3 is made up of 16 amino acids. V was shortened by 6 bases and J by 0 bases, with 17 bases between the two germline ends. This CDR3 is CASSPDYGSMNTEAFF. The CDR3 DNA reads TGTGCCAGCAGCCCGGATTACGGGTCCATGAACACTGAAGCTTTCTTT.

This clonotype was seen a few times. The rearrangement links TRBV5-1 to TRBJ2-5, with 9 bases fitting TRBD1. CDR3 length: 14 residues. V was clipped by 5 bases and J by 4 bases; unmatched bases: 6. Per germline, CDR1 SGHRS and CDR2 YFSETQ. The CDR3 reads CASRGQGWAETQYF. In DNA, the CDR3 is TGCGCCAGCAGGGGACAGGGATGGGCAGAGACCCAGTACTTC.

This clonotype was seen a handful of times. The CDR3 sequence: CASSLEVGEAFF. CDR3 bases: TGTGCCAGCAGCTTGGAGGTGGGGGAAGCTTTCTTT. V and J are TRBV7-2 and TRBJ1-1; D gene ambiguous. CDR3 size: 12 residues. CDR1 and CDR2 from the germline V gene are SGHTA and FQGNSA. The V and J ends lost 3 bases and 8 bases respectively, with 10 bases between them.

There are a few counts of this clonotype. The chain couples TRBV4-1 to TRBJ1-1; D possibly corresponds to TRBD1 (5 bases). V shed 0 bases and J shed 1 base, with 12 bases lying between them. CDR3 length: 16 amino acids. Germline values: CDR1 MGHRA, CDR2 YSYEKL. CDR3 sequence (DNA): TGCGCCAGCAGCCAAGATCCGGGTCAGGGGAACACTGAAGCTTTCTTT. Amino acids: CASSQDPGQGNTEAFF.

This clonotype was counted between two and nine times. The chain employs TRBV10-3 and TRBJ2-3; 9 nucleotides line up with TRBD2. Germline values: CDR1 ENHRY, CDR2 SYGVKD. The CDR3 totals 16 residues. The junction had 12 bases not matched to a gene; V was cut back by 11 bases and J by 0 bases. This chain's CDR3 is CAVRGVAGVSTDTQYF. The CDR3 region has the DNA TGTGCCGTAAGGGGGGTAGCGGGGGTAAGCACAGATACGCAGTATTTT.

There are a few counts of this clonotype. The chain combines TRBV29-1 with TRBJ2-7; 7 bases fit TRBD1. The CDR3 covers 15 residues. CDR1 is SQVTM, CDR2 ANQGSEA, per germline. The V and J ends lost 4 bases and 0 bases, in that order; junction bases with no gene match: 9. CDR3 loop: CSVVPLDRSSYEQYF. The CDR3 coding sequence is TGCAGCGTTGTTCCCTTGGACAGGAGCTCCTACGAGCAGTACTTC.

This chain connects TRBV9 to TRBJ1-2; 7 nucleotides line up with TRBD1. This CDR3 is 15 amino acids long. The germline CDR1 and CDR2 sequences are SGDLS and YYNGEE. Losses at the gene ends were 4 bases for V and 3 bases for J; bases not matched to a gene: 9. The CDR3 region is CASSQGETGDYGYTF. The DNA for the CDR3 is TGTGCCAGCAGCCAGGGGGAAACAGGGGACTATGGCTACACCTTC.

The J gene is TRBJ1-5, the V gene TRBV20-1; D is uncertain. Deletions cut 3 bases from V and 0 bases from J, with 6 bases between. Germline V gene lookup returns CDR1 DFQATT and CDR2 SNEGSKA (reference sequence). CDR3 length: 13 amino acids. As DNA, the CDR3 is TGCAGTGCTAGGACGGATAGCAATCAGCCCCAGCATTTT. It is translated as CSARTDSNQPQHF.

The chain combines TRBV2 with TRBJ1-5; no definite D call. Germline CDR1 is SNHLY and CDR2 is FYNNEI. V was clipped by 5 bases and J by 0 bases, with 8 bases between them. The CDR3 is made up of 14 amino acids. CDR3 region: CASSRTSSNQPQHF. The CDR3 DNA reads as TGTGCCAGCAGTCGAACGAGTAGCAATCAGCCCCAGCATTTT.

The chain recombines TRBV15 with TRBJ2-1, with TRBD2 identical over 10 bases. The CDR3 has 15 residues. V lost 5 bases, J lost 7 bases, and 8 bases stayed unmatched. Germline assignment: CDR1 LNHNV and CDR2 YYDKDF (reference sequence). This chain's CDR3 is CATSSSGSGGNEQFF. For the CDR3, the DNA is TGTGCCACCAGCTCTAGCGGGAGCGGCGGAAATGAGCAGTTCTTC.

This clonotype was counted only a few times. J is TRBJ2-4 and V is TRBV2; possibly TRBD1 for D (5 bases). Germline V gene data show CDR1 as SNHLY and CDR2 as FYNNEI. Trimming cost V 7 bases and J 3 bases, with 13 bases left between them. The CDR3 totals 14 residues. DNA of the CDR3: TGTGCCAGCAAGGGGCAAATTGGCAAAAACATTCAGTACTTC. Amino acid sequence: CASKGQIGKNIQYF.

V gene TRBV6-5 combines with J gene TRBJ2-1; 13 bases line up with TRBD2. After removal of 6 bases from V and 5 bases from J, the junction contained 13 bases not matched to a gene. The CDR3 contains 18 residues. Germline lookup yields CDR1 MNHEY and CDR2 SVGAGI. This chain's CDR3 is CASRSSRTSGSFHNEQFF. As DNA, the CDR3 is TGTGCCAGCAGGTCATCTCGGACTAGCGGGAGTTTCCACAATGAGCAGTTCTTC.

This rearrangement joins TRBV2 to TRBJ2-7; D tentatively reads TRBD1 or TRBD2 (6 bases each). There are 14 residues in the CDR3. From germline, CDR1 is SNHLY and CDR2 FYNNEI. V was trimmed by 6 bases and J by 7 bases, leaving 19 bases between them. The CDR3 coding sequence is TGTGCCAGCAGCGGGATCCGGGGGCGCGAAGAGCAGTACTTC. It specifies CASSGIRGREEQYF.

The chain joins TRBV27 to TRBJ1-1; D is undetermined. The CDR3 loop spans 13 amino acids. Per the germline V gene, CDR1 is MNHEY and CDR2 is SMNVEV (reference sequence). Trimming shortened V by 6 bases and J by 10 bases, and 18 bases separated the two germline ends. DNA for the CDR3: TGTGCCAGCAGCAACCTTCGCCTTATGGGAGCTTTCTTT. Translation: CASSNLRLMGAFF.

J is TRBJ2-3 and V is TRBV14, with D hard to call. Germline V CDR1 and CDR2: SGHDN, FVKESK. The germline V and J ends were trimmed by 4 bases and 7 bases, with 15 bases remaining between them. This CDR3 is 14 amino acids long. The CDR3 spells CASSPQTSTNTQYF. Written as DNA, the CDR3 is TGTGCCAGCAGCCCTCAGACCAGCACGAATACGCAGTATTTT.

The V and J genes are TRBV13 and TRBJ2-1; TRBD1 is a possible D gene (5 bases). The ends were cut back, 5 bases at V and 8 bases at J, with 10 bases in the middle. Per the germline V gene, CDR1 is PRHDT and CDR2 is FYEKMQ (reference sequence). This CDR3 has 12 amino acids. CDR3 sequence (DNA): TGTGCCAGCAGCAAACAGGCCGATGAGCAGTTCTTC. Encoded protein: CASSKQADEQFF.

This clonotype has just a few counts. The chain is built from TRBV28 and TRBJ2-1, with 11 bases identical to TRBD2. Germline trimming cut 8 bases from V and 6 bases from J; bases unmatched to any gene: 27. Germline CDR1 MDHEN, CDR2 SYDVKM. This CDR3 is 21 amino acids long. The CDR3 here is CASADFLGGLLAGAVANEQFF. The DNA for the CDR3 is TGTGCCAGCGCTGATTTCCTAGGGGGGTTACTAGCGGGAGCTGTTGCCAATGAGCAGTTCTTC.

This clonotype was observed many times. The chain has TRBV12-3 or TRBV12-4 and TRBJ2-3, with D uncertain. The CDR3 contains 13 residues. V lost 4 bases, J lost 2 bases, and 7 bases lay in between. CDR3 coding DNA: TGTGCCAGCAGTTCCCTTATCACAGATACGCAGTATTTT. The encoded protein is CASSSLITDTQYF.

The V call is TRBV5-1, the J call TRBJ1-1; 7 bases agree with TRBD1. CDR3 length equals 15 residues. Germline V CDR1 and CDR2: SGHRS, YFSETQ. The V segment lost 4 bases and the J segment 0 bases; nucleotides outside the gene matches: 6. CDR3 sequence: CASSPSTGVNTEAFF. The CDR3 nucleotides are TGCGCCAGCAGCCCCTCCACAGGGGTGAACACTGAAGCTTTCTTT.

This clonotype has only a few counts. This rearrangement joins TRBV11-2 to TRBJ2-5, with 15 bases lining up with TRBD2. The CDR3 extends over 21 amino acids. V shed 8 bases and J 4 bases; nucleotides not matched to a gene: 23. The V gene's germline CDR1 is SGHAT and CDR2 FQNNGV. This chain's CDR3 is CASQHYPRTSGRAQGRETQYF. Here the CDR3 DNA reads TGTGCCAGCCAACACTACCCGCGGACTAGCGGGAGGGCCCAAGGGAGAGAGACCCAGTACTTC.